This T cell receptor (beta chain) emerged from a study of CXCR3-negative and CXCR3-positive naive CD8 T cells. Study-wide findings and caveats: Researchers report that CXCR3-positive naive cells carry more hydrophobic TRB CDR3s than CXCR3-negative naive cells.

Of note for this clonotype: Its antigen is not identified.

Germline V gene lookup returns CDR1 SGDLS and CDR2 YYNGEE. CDR3 length equals 13 residues. Via 5' RACE with UMI labels, TRB cDNA libraries were prepared. TCRdb reworked the 5' RACE reads into one entry per CDR3 protein, no DNA. This table lists about 90,000 distinct CDR3 sequences. The source material was naive CXCR3+ CD8+ T cells from blood. The subset here: CD45RO-CCR7+CD27+CD95- naive CD8+ T cells expressing CXCR3 (TNR3+). The sequence was collected from a human donor in good health. Some clones in this sample may be carry-over from other donors' samples. The chain has TRBV9 and TRBJ2-2; the D gene TCRdb calls, TRBD1, cannot be checked with no DNA. CDR3: CASSHDSPGELFF. The full variable domain, rest sourced from reference TRBV9 and TRBJ2-2, is DSGVTQTPKHLITATGQRVTLRCSPRSGDLSVYWYQQSLDQGLQFLIQYYNGEERAKGNILERFSAQQFPDLHSELNLSSLELGDSALYFCASSHDSPGELFFGEGSRLTVL.